These 16 T cell receptor beta chains were sequenced from one sample in a study of long-term antiretroviral therapy in people with HIV. They ran version v3.0 of the immunoSEQ assay at survey level. Produced via immunoSEQ multiplex PCR; TCRdb's table is partial and in-frame only. The sample includes about 24,000 clones, about 80% of them seen just once. Sequencing used unsorted PBMCs, obtained 4.4 years after starting antiretroviral therapy. The receptors shown here come from a man aged 30 to 45 with HIV.

The chain combines TRBV18 with TRBJ2-3, with D perhaps matching TRBD1 (5 bases). Trimming pared 0 bases from V and 7 bases from J, leaving 8 bases between. CDR3 length equals 13 residues. CDR1 is KGHSH and CDR2 is LQKENI in the germline V gene. For the CDR3, the DNA is TGTGCCAGCTCACCACCCCAGGGAAATACGCAGTATTTT. This sequence encodes CASSPPQGNTQYF.

The chain uses TRBV7-2 and TRBJ2-7, with D perhaps matching TRBD1 (6 bases). The CDR3 runs 12 residues. Germline CDR1 is SGHTA and CDR2 is FQGNSA. V shed 0 bases and J shed 6 bases, with 6 bases lying between them. The CDR3 loop reads CASSLAGAEQYF. The CDR3 nucleotides are TGTGCCAGCAGCTTAGCGGGGGCCGAGCAGTACTTC.

This chain connects TRBV27 to TRBJ2-7; 9 bases agree with TRBD1. Looked up from germline, CDR1 is MNHEY and CDR2 is SMNVEV (reference sequence). This CDR3 region has 16 residues. V shed 6 bases and J 6 bases; nucleotides not matched to a gene: 15. CDR3 in amino acids: CASRRAPGTGNPEQYF. The CDR3 region has the DNA TGTGCCAGCAGACGCGCACCCGGGACAGGGAACCCCGAGCAGTACTTC.

The chain has TRBV7-8 and TRBJ2-1, with 9 bases that match TRBD2. Germline V CDR1 and CDR2: SGHVS, FQNEAQ. The CDR3 contains 15 residues. Trimming took 5 bases from V and 8 from J; bases not matched to a gene: 10. CDR3 in amino acids: CASSVRAGGGDEQFF. CDR3 DNA: TGTGCCAGCAGCGTTCGAGCGGGAGGAGGAGATGAGCAGTTCTTC.

This rearrangement joins TRBV27 to TRBJ2-1; 7 nucleotides align to TRBD1. The CDR3 length is 15 residues. CDR1 and CDR2 (germline): MNHEY, SMNVEV (reference sequence). With 2 bases clipped from V and 2 bases from J, the junction kept 3 bases outside the gene matches. This chain's CDR3 is CASSLPGQTYNEQFF. CDR3 DNA: TGTGCCAGCAGTTTACCGGGACAGACCTACAATGAGCAGTTCTTC.

The chain's CDR3 is CASSPGTTNTEAFF. In nucleotides, the CDR3 is TGCGCCAGCAGCCCCGGGACAACGAACACTGAAGCTTTCTTT. The J gene is TRBJ1-1, the V gene TRBV5-1; D is possibly TRBD1 (6 bases). This CDR3 region has 14 residues. Germline V gene sequence: CDR1 SGHRS, CDR2 YFSETQ. With 4 bases removed from V and 1 base from J, the gap between germline ends came to 11 bases.

The V gene is TRBV9, the J gene TRBJ2-7; 10 bases map to TRBD2. From germline, CDR1 is SGDLS and CDR2 YYNGEE. The CDR3 loop spans 14 amino acids. J gave up 7 bases and V 1 base, and 5 bases lay outside the gene matches. The CDR3 sequence: CASSVKGLAEEQYF. The CDR3 DNA follows: TGTGCCAGCAGCGTAAAAGGACTAGCGGAAGAGCAGTACTTC. Variable domain in full (rest from reference TRBV9 and TRBJ2-7): DSGVTQTPKHLITATGQRVTLRCSPRSGDLSVYWYQQSLDQGLQFLIQYYNGEERAKGNILERFSAQQFPDLHSELNLSSLELGDSALYFCASSVKGLAEEQYFGPGTRLTVT.

V is TRBV4-3 and J is TRBJ1-1; D gene uncertain. This CDR3 region has 13 residues. CDR1 and CDR2 (germline): LGHNA, YSLEER. V was trimmed by 1 base and J by 2 bases, leaving 5 bases between them. The CDR3 spells CASSQVSNTEAFF. The CDR3 nucleotides are TGCGCCAGCAGCCAAGTATCAAACACTGAAGCTTTCTTT.

The chain recombines TRBV7-9 with TRBJ1-5; the D is unclear. Germline CDR1 and CDR2: SEHNR and FQNEAQ (reference sequence). This CDR3 is built from 14 residues. V dropped 1 base and J dropped 4 bases, with 8 bases sitting between them. DNA for the CDR3: TGTGCCAGCAGCTTAGTTTCAGAAAATCAGCCCCAGCATTTT. Its protein product is CASSLVSENQPQHF.

The chain couples TRBV11-3 to TRBJ2-1; D is ambiguous. This CDR3 is built from 14 residues. Germline CDR1 is SGHNT and CDR2 is YENEEA. Deletions cut 5 bases from V and 8 bases from J, with 16 bases between. The CDR3 bases are TGTGCCAGCAGCCCACGACTGTCTTTGGATGAGCAGTTCTTC. Its protein product is CASSPRLSLDEQFF.

The DNA of the CDR3 is TGTGCCAGCAGTTTGAGCCTCAATCAGCCCCAGCATTTT. This translates into CASSLSLNQPQHF. The J gene is TRBJ1-5, the V gene TRBV27; the D is unclear. Trimming left V 3 bases short and J 3 bases short, with 6 bases between. CDR1 is MNHEY and CDR2 is SMNVEV in the germline V gene (reference sequence). The CDR3 spans 13 residues.

The chain recombines TRBV19 with TRBJ2-7; no reliable D call. Germline values: CDR1 LNHDA, CDR2 SQIVND (reference sequence). V was clipped by 8 bases and J by 1 base, with 6 bases between them. The CDR3 has 11 amino acids. CDR3 sequence reads: CASSSSYEQYF. Here the CDR3 DNA reads TGTGCCAGTTCTTCTTCCTACGAGCAGTACTTC.

The chain employs TRBV9 and TRBJ1-2, with D tentatively TRBD1 (6 bases). The V gene's germline CDR1 is SGDLS and CDR2 YYNGEE. This CDR3 contains 15 residues. The germline V and J ends were trimmed by 0 bases and 3 bases, with 12 bases remaining between them. CDR3 loop: CASSVARTDDYGYTF. CDR3 nucleotide sequence: TGTGCCAGCAGCGTAGCTCGGACAGACGACTATGGCTACACCTTC. The variable domain in full, completed from reference TRBV9 and TRBJ1-2, reads DSGVTQTPKHLITATGQRVTLRCSPRSGDLSVYWYQQSLDQGLQFLIQYYNGEERAKGNILERFSAQQFPDLHSELNLSSLELGDSALYFCASSVARTDDYGYTFGSGTRLTVV.

The chain has TRBV5-1 and TRBJ1-1; 8 positions match TRBD1. The CDR3 loop spans 18 amino acids. Trimming took 0 bases from V and 0 from J; bases not matched to a gene: 10. The germline gives CDR1 SGHRS, CDR2 YFSETQ. The CDR3 DNA reads TGCGCCAGCAGCTTGGGCGACAGGGGCGGAGGAATGAACACTGAAGCTTTCTTT. This codes for CASSLGDRGGGMNTEAFF.

This sequence joins TRBV29-1 and TRBJ1-2, with TRBD1 identical over 9 bases. CDR1 SQVTM and CDR2 ANQGSEA come from the germline V gene. The CDR3 has 12 residues. Germline trimming cut 4 bases from V and 5 bases from J; bases unmatched to any gene: 2. CDR3 amino acids: CSVGQGGYGYTF. CDR3 DNA: TGCAGCGTTGGACAGGGGGGTTATGGCTACACCTTC. The complete variable domain, with remaining parts taken from reference TRBV29-1 and TRBJ1-2, reads SAVISQKPSRDICQRGTSLTIQCQVDSQVTMMFWYRQQPGQSLTLIATANQGSEATYESGFVIDKFPISRPNLTFSTLTVSNMSPEDSSIYLCSVGQGGYGYTFGSGTRLTVV.

The J gene is TRBJ1-2, the V gene TRBV29-1; D not resolved. Germline V CDR1 and CDR2: SQVTM, ANQGSEA. Between the trimmed V and J ends, which lost 7 bases and 1 base, there was a span of 13 bases. CDR3 size: 13 residues. The CDR3 spells CSAEGLINYGYTF. CDR3 nucleotide sequence: TGCAGCGCCGAGGGCCTGATTAACTATGGCTACACCTTC.